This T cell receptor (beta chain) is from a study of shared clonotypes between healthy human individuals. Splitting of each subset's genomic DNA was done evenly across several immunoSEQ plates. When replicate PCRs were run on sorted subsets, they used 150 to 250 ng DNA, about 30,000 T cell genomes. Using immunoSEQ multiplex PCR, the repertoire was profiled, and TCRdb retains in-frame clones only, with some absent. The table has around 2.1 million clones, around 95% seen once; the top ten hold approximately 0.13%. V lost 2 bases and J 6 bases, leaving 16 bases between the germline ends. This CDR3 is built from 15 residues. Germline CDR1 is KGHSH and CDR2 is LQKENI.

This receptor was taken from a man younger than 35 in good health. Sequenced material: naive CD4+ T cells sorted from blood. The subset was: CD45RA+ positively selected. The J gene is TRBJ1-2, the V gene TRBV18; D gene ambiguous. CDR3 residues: CASSPAGSAADGYTF. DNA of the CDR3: TGTGCCAGCTCACCAGCCGGTAGCGCCGCGGATGGCTACACCTTC.